What follows are 2 T cell receptor beta chains derived from one specimen sequenced in a study of T-cell reconstitution after alpha-beta-depleted transplantation in children. This sample's TCRbeta library carried unique molecular identifier barcodes. A single record per CDR3 protein comes from TCRdb applying MiXCR to the PCR reads. This table holds some 550,000 distinct CDR3 sequences, around 17% found once. The sample consisted of PBMCs from the stem cell graft donor, taken from the stem cell graft. These receptors all come from a human donor who donated a stem cell graft to a child with acute lymphoblastic leukemia.

The chain is built from TRBV19 and TRBJ2-2, with 12 bases lining up with TRBD2. After removal of 6 bases from V and 3 bases from J, the junction contained 2 bases not matched to a gene. CDR3 length equals 15 residues. The germline V gene has CDR1 LNHDA and CDR2 SQIVND (reference sequence). CDR3 sequence reads: CASSRLAGDTGELFF. DNA of the CDR3: TGTGCCAGTAGCCGACTAGCGGGAGACACCGGGGAGCTGTTTTTT.

The V call is TRBV4-1, the J call TRBJ2-7; the D is unclear. The CDR3 runs 11 residues. The V end lost 3 bases, the J end lost 5 bases, and 5 bases lay between the germline ends. In germline, CDR1 is MGHRA, CDR2 YSYEKL. CDR3 sequence: CASSHRHEQYF. CDR3 coding DNA: TGCGCCAGCAGCCACCGCCACGAGCAGTACTTC.